The 7 T cell receptor beta chains presented below share a single source sample, sequenced in a study of response to subunit inactivated influenza vaccine. TCRdb recomputed calls from the RT-PCR reads with MiXCR, one row per CDR3 protein. The sample has around 470,000 distinct CDR3 sequences, under 8.5% seen once; the top ten hold about 12%. Material: PBMCs from blood, obtained around 2 years after vaccination. These TCRs come from a man between 50 and 75 years old who received an inactivated influenza vaccine.

This chain joins TRBV4-1 and TRBJ1-2; TRBD1 aligns across 9 bases. Germline V gene sequence: CDR1 MGHRA, CDR2 YSYEKL. The CDR3 has 15 amino acids. V was pared by 5 bases and J by 4 bases, with 8 bases of the junction left unmatched. As DNA, the CDR3 is TGCGCCAGCAGCAGGACAGGGGCTGACATCTATGGCTACACCTTC. Protein: CASSRTGADIYGYTF.

The chain couples TRBV5-5 to TRBJ2-5, with unresolved D. Germline V lookup: CDR1 SGHKS, CDR2 YYEKEE (reference sequence). CDR3 length: 14 residues. V gave up 4 bases and J gave up 1 base, with 11 bases separating them. The CDR3 region is CASSPPRLQETQYF. In DNA, the CDR3 is TGTGCCAGCAGCCCACCCAGGCTCCAAGAGACCCAGTACTTC.

This clonotype was counted only a few times. This sequence joins TRBV7-2 and TRBJ2-1; TRBD2 aligns across 11 bases. The CDR3 totals 16 residues. V was clipped by 5 bases and J by 5 bases; unmatched bases: 8. Looked up from germline, CDR1 is SGHTA and CDR2 is FQGNSA. The CDR3 DNA is TGTGCCAGCAGCCCCCCGGGACTAGCGGTAAACAATGAGCAGTTCTTC. Its protein is CASSPPGLAVNNEQFF. Full variable domain (remainder filled in from reference TRBV7-2 and TRBJ2-1): GAGVSQSPSNKVTEKGKDVELRCDPISGHTALYWYRQSLGQGLEFLIYFQGNSAPDKSGLPSDRFSAERTGGSVSTLTIQRTQQEDSAVYLCASSPPGLAVNNEQFFGPGTRLTVL.

In this sample, this clonotype turned up a few times. This sequence joins TRBV11-2 and TRBJ2-5, with D possibly TRBD2 on 7 matching bases. V was shortened by 2 bases and J by 8 bases, with 27 bases between the two germline ends. Germline loops: CDR1 SGHAT, CDR2 FQNNGV. The CDR3 spans 18 residues. The CDR3 sequence is CASSLRGTGGAPLGTQYF. The CDR3, as DNA: TGTGCCAGCAGCTTAAGGGGGACTGGGGGGGCCCCCCTCGGAACCCAGTACTTC.

This clonotype was seen more than once but under ten times. V gene TRBV27 combines with J gene TRBJ2-7; 12 bases are shared with TRBD1. Per germline, CDR1 MNHEY and CDR2 SMNVEV (reference sequence). V lost 4 bases to trimming and J lost 6 bases; unmatched junction nucleotides: 4. The CDR3 totals 14 residues. The CDR3 nucleotides read TGTGCCAGCAGTTACGGGACAGGGGGCGGCGAGCAGTACTTC. This codes for CASSYGTGGGEQYF.

The rearrangement links TRBV6-1 to TRBJ2-2; tentative D call: TRBD1 (5 bases). The germline V gene has CDR1 MNHNS and CDR2 SASEGT. The CDR3 is made up of 15 amino acids. Trimming removed 3 bases at V and 4 bases at J, with 12 bases between. The CDR3 DNA reads TGTGCCAGCAGTGATAGGGGCCCTGGCACCGGGGAGCTGTTTTTT. Translation: CASSDRGPGTGELFF.

This clonotype has a handful of counts. The rearrangement uses TRBV5-5 and TRBJ2-2; D may correspond to TRBD1 or TRBD2 (5 bases each). The germline CDR1 and CDR2 sequences are SGHKS and YYEKEE (reference sequence). Trimming removed 3 bases at V and 4 bases at J, with 16 bases between. This CDR3 comprises 16 residues. The CDR3 nucleotides are TGTGCCAGCAGCTGGGCCCGGGGAAGGGGCACCGGGGAGCTGTTTTTT. Amino acids: CASSWARGRGTGELFF.